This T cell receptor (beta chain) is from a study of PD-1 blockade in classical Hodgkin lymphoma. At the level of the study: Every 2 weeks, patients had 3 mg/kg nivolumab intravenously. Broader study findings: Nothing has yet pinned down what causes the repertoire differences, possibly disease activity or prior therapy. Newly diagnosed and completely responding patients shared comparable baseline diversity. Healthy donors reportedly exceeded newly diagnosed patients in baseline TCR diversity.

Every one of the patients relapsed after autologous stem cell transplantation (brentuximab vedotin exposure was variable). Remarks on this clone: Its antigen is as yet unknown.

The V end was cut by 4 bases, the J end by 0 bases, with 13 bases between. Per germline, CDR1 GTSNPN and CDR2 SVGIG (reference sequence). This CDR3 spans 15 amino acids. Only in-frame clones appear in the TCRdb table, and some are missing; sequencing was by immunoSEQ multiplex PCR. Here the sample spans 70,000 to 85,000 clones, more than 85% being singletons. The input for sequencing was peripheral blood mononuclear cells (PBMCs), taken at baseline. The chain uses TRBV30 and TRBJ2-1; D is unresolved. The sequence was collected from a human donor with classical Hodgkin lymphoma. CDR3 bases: TGTGCCTGGAAGTGGGATGTCAGCTCCTACAATGAGCAGTTCTTC. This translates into CAWKWDVSSYNEQFF.